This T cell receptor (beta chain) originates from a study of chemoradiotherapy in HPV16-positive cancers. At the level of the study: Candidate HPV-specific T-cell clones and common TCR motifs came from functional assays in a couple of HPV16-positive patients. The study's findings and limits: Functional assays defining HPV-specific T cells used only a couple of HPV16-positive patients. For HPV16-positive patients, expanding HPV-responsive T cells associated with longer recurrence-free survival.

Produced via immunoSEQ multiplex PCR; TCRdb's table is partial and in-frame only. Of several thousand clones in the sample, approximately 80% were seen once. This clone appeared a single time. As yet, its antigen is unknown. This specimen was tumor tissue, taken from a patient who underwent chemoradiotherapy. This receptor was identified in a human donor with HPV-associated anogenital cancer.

Here the CDR3 reads CASSSPGTSAGAEQFF. CDR3 sequence (DNA): TGTGCCAGCAGCTCACCCGGGACTAGTGCAGGTGCTGAGCAGTTCTTC. The V call is TRBV7-9, the J call TRBJ2-1; 8 bases match TRBD2. Unmatched junction bases numbered 14, after V lost 4 bases and J lost 9 bases. Germline-derived CDR1 and CDR2 are SEHNR and FQNEAQ (reference sequence). The CDR3 length is 16 residues.